One TCR beta chain is described in this entry. The record originates from a study of blood T cell repertoires in COVID-19. Profiled with immunoSEQ multiplex PCR; TCRdb holds only in-frame clones, not every one. The top ten hold 10% of the sample, which has around 360,000 clones, roughly 86% seen once. Patients of the Seattle cohort, enrolled during active infection, were followed longitudinally. This sequence originates from a woman younger than 45 with COVID-19, enrolled during active disease. The source material was peripheral blood.

CDR3 amino acids: CASSLDRGTDTQYF. CDR3 in DNA: TGCGCCAGCAGTTTGGACAGGGGCACAGATACGCAGTATTTT. The V call is TRBV10-2, the J call TRBJ2-3; TRBD1 agrees at 8 bases. Germline trimming cut 5 bases from V and 1 base from J; bases unmatched to any gene: 2. Germline V lookup: CDR1 WSHSY, CDR2 SAAADI. The CDR3 runs to 14 residues.